This T cell receptor (beta chain) was recorded in a study of cytomegalovirus exposure and HLA in healthy donors. For the study at large: The 130 or so validation repertoires, a later analysis reported, used the same platform as the 550 to 800 first-cohort repertoires. The study's findings and limits: Whilst most TCR sequences proved rare, a subset of public TCRs occurred across many donors. The finding came from a later analysis; first-cohort TCR clusters tended to co-occur in the 90 to 150 validation repertoires.

Worth noting for this clone: What it binds is not known.

V lost 7 bases and J lost 8; bases outside the gene matches: 4. This CDR3 contains 11 residues. Germline loops: CDR1 MNHEY, CDR2 SVGAGI. TCRdb's copy holds only in-frame clones and misses some; the assay was immunoSEQ multiplex PCR. Of roughly 80,000 clones listed, roughly 88% were seen once; the top ten hold 2.1%. The sample comprised PBMCs. The rearrangement uses TRBV6-5 and TRBJ1-1; 7 nucleotides agree with TRBD1. This TCR derives from a man aged 25 to 40 in good health and CMV-seronegative. DNA for the CDR3: TGTGCCAGCACTACGGACAGGGAAGCTTTCTTT. It is translated as CASTTDREAFF.